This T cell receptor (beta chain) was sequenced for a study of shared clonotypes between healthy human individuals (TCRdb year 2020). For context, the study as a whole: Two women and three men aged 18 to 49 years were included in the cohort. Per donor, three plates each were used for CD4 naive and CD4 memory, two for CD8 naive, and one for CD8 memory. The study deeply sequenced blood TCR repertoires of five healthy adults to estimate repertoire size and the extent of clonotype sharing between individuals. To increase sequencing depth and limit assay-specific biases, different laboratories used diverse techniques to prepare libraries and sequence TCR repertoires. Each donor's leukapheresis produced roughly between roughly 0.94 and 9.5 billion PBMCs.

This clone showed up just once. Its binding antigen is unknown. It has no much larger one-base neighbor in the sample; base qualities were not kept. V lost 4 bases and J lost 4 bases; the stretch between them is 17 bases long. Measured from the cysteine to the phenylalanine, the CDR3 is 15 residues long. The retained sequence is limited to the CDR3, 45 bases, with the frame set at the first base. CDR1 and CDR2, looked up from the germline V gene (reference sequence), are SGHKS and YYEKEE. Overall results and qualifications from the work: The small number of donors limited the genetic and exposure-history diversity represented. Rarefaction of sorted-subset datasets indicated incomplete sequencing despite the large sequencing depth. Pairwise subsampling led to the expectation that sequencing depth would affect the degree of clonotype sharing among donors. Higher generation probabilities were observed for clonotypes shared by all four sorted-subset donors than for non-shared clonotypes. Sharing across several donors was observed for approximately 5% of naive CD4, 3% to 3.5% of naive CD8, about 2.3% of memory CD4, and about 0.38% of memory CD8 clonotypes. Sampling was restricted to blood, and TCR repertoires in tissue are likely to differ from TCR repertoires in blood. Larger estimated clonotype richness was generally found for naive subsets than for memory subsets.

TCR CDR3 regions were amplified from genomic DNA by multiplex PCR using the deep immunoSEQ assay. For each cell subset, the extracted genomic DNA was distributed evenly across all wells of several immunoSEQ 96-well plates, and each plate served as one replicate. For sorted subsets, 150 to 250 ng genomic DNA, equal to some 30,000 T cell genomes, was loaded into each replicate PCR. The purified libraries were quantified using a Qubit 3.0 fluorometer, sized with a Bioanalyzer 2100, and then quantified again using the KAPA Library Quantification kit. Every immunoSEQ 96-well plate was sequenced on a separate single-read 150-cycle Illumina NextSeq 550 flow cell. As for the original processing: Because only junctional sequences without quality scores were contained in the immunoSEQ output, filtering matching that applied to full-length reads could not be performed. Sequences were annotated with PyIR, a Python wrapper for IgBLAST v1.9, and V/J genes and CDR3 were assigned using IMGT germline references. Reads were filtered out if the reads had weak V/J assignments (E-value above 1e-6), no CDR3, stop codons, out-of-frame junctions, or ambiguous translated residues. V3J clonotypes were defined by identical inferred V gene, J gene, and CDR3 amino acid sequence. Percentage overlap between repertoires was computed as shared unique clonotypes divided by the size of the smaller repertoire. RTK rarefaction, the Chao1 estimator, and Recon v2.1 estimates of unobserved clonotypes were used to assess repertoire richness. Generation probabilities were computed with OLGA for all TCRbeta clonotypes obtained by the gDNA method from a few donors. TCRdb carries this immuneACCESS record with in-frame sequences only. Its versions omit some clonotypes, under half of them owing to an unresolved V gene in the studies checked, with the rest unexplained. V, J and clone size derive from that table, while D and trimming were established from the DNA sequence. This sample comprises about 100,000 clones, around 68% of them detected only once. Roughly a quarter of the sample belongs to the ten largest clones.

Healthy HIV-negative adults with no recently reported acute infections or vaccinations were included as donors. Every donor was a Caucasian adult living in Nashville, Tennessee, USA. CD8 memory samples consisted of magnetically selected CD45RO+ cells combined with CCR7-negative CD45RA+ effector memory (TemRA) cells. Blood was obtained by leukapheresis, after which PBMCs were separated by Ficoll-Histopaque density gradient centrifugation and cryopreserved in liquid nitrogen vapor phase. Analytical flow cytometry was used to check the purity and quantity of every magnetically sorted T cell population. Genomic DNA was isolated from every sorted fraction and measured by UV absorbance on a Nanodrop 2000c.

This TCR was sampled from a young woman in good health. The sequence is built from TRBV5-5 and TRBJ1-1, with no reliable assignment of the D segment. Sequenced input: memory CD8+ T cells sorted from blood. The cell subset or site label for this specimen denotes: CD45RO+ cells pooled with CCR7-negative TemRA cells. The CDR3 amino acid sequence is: CASSPEGWWVTEAFF. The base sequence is TGTGCCAGCAGCCCGGAGGGTTGGTGGGTCACTGAAGCTTTCTTT.